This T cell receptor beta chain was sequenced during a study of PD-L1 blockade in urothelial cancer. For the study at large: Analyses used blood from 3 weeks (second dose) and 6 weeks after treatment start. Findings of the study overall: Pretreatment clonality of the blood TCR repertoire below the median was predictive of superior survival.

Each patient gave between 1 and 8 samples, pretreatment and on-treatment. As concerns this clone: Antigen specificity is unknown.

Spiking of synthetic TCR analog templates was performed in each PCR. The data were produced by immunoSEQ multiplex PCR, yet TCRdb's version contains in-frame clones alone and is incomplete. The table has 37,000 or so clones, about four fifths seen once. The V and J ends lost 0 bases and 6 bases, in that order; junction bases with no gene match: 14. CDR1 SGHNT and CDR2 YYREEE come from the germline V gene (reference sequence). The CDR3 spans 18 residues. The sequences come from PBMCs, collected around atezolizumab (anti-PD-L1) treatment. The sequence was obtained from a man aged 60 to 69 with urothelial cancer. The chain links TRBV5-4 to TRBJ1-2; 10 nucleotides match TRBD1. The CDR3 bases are TGTGCCAGCAGCTTGGGAGGGACAGGGGCGTTAGGCTATAATGGCTACACCTTC. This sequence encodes CASSLGGTGALGYNGYTF.